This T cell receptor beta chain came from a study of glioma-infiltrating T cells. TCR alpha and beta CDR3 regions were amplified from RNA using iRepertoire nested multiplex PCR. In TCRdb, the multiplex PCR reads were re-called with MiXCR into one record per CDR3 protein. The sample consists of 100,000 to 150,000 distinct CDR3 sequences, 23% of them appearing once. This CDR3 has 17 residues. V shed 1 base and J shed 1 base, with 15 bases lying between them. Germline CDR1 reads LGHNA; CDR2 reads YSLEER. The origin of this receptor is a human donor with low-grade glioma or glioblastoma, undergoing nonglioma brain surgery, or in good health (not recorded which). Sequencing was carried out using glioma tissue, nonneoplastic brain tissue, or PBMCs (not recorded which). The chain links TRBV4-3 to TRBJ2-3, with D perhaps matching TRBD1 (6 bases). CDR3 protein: CASSQGPRWGRTDTQYF. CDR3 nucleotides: TGCGCCAGCAGCCAAGGCCCACGGTGGGGGCGCACAGATACGCAGTATTTT.